This T cell receptor (beta chain) was sequenced during a study of identical twins. Per the germline V gene, CDR1 is KGHDR and CDR2 is SFDVKD. The CDR3 extends over 15 amino acids. The germline V and J ends were trimmed by 0 bases and 5 bases, with 10 bases remaining between them. Study-level points and caveats: The presence of invariant MAIT and iNKT cells could partly confound analyses of zero-insertion sequences. In cord blood, abundant beta clonotypes had fewer insertions; memory showed no trend. It was out-of-frame TCR alpha sharing in monozygotic twins that models underestimated.

As to this clonotype: Its antigen is unidentified.

Template switching added a universal primer site, and cDNA bore unique molecular identifiers. TCRdb reanalysed the 5' RACE reads using MiXCR and keeps one entry per CDR3 protein. The sample consists of a few hundred thousand distinct CDR3 sequences, roughly 15% of them appearing once. These sequences were also reported in another study, on yellow fever vaccine responses in identical twins.

The chain has TRBV24-1 and TRBJ2-1; D gene ambiguous. The source of this sequence is a woman younger than 30 in good health. Sequencing was carried out using CD4+ T cells sorted from blood. CDR3 sequence: CATSDLDPPNNEQFF. Written as DNA, the CDR3 is TGTGCCACCAGTGATTTGGATCCCCCTAACAATGAGCAGTTCTTC.